The next 32 T cell receptor beta chains were all read from a single sample in a study of T cell changes during pregnancy in multiple sclerosis. Assay: immunoSEQ multiplex PCR; the TCRdb copy retains only in-frame clones and omits some. The sample records roughly 88,000 clones, roughly 90% being singletons. The source was peripheral blood, collected in the first trimester of pregnancy. These receptors all come from a female donor with multiple sclerosis, enrolled in a pregnancy study.

The rearrangement links TRBV11-1 to TRBJ2-3; D ambiguous. Trimming left V 1 base short and J 0 bases short, with 11 bases between. CDR1 is SGHAT and CDR2 is FQDESV in the germline V gene (reference sequence). The CDR3 runs to 16 residues. DNA of the CDR3: TGTGCCAGCAGCTTAGGAGAGACACCCAGCACAGATACGCAGTATTTT. Translated: CASSLGETPSTDTQYF.

The chain uses TRBV27 and TRBJ2-7; D may be TRBD1 (5 bases). Germline V gene sequence: CDR1 MNHEY, CDR2 SMNVEV (reference sequence). This CDR3 comprises 18 residues. V lost 4 bases to trimming and J lost 2 bases, with 24 bases between them. CDR3 nucleotides: TGTGCCAGCAGTTCCTGGACATCCGCCCTCCCGAAAACCTACGAGCAGTACTTC. Protein sequence: CASSSWTSALPKTYEQYF.

The rearrangement joins TRBV7-9 to TRBJ1-1; D remains unclear. Germline lookup yields CDR1 SEHNR and CDR2 FQNEAQ (reference sequence). The V and J ends lost 5 bases and 7 bases respectively, with 11 bases between them. The CDR3 runs 12 residues. The CDR3 coding sequence is TGTGCCAGCAGCCGTATGCGGGGTGAAGCTTTCTTT. The encoded protein is CASSRMRGEAFF. Complete variable domain (other parts from reference TRBV7-9 and TRBJ1-1): DTGVSQNPRHKITKRGQNVTFRCDPISEHNRLYWYRQTLGQGPEFLTYFQNEAQLEKSRLLSDRFSAERPKGSFSTLEIQRTEQGDSAMYLCASSRMRGEAFFGQGTRLTVV.

V is TRBV7-6 and J is TRBJ2-1; D remains ambiguous. There are 16 residues in the CDR3. The V gene's germline CDR1 is SGHVS and CDR2 FNYEAQ. V was trimmed by 0 bases and J by 3 bases, leaving 12 bases between them. The CDR3 here is CASSLALNGHYNEQFF. CDR3 nucleotides: TGTGCCAGCAGCTTAGCGCTAAATGGGCACTACAATGAGCAGTTCTTC.

The chain recombines TRBV11-2 with TRBJ1-6; D is possibly TRBD1 (6 bases). The V end lost 1 base, the J end lost 10 bases, and 14 bases lay between the germline ends. This CDR3 region has 15 residues. Germline lookup yields CDR1 SGHAT and CDR2 FQNNGV. The CDR3 is CASSLGTGSWSPLHF. For the CDR3, the DNA is TGTGCCAGCAGCTTAGGCACAGGGTCTTGGTCACCCCTCCACTTT.

The chain carries TRBV19 and TRBJ2-3; D is possibly TRBD1 (6 bases). This CDR3 region has 14 residues. Germline CDR1 and CDR2: LNHDA and SQIVND (reference sequence). V lost 6 bases, J lost 3 bases, and 13 bases lay in between. CDR3 DNA: TGTGCCAGTAGAAGGACAGCCAGTACAGATACGCAGTATTTT. Translating gives CASRRTASTDTQYF.

The chain couples TRBV5-4 to TRBJ2-7, with 7 bases that match TRBD1. V shed 4 bases and J 2 bases; nucleotides not matched to a gene: 9. The CDR3 runs 15 residues. Per germline, CDR1 SGHNT and CDR2 YYREEE (reference sequence). The DNA for the CDR3 is TGTGCCAGCAGCCTAGGGACAGCAACACCCTACGAGCAGTACTTC. It is translated as CASSLGTATPYEQYF.

V and J are TRBV4-1 and TRBJ2-1; 8 positions match TRBD2. The CDR3 covers 16 residues. Germline CDR1 reads MGHRA; CDR2 reads YSYEKL. The V gene end was trimmed by 1 base and the J gene end by 6 bases; junction bases not matched to a gene: 8. DNA of the CDR3: TGCGCCAGCAGCCAAGCGGACATAGCGGGAATCAATGAGCAGTTCTTC. Translation gives CASSQADIAGINEQFF.

The rearrangement joins TRBV28 to TRBJ1-2; 12 bases agree with TRBD1. The V gene's germline CDR1 is MDHEN and CDR2 SYDVKM. Losses at the gene ends were 8 bases for V and 1 base for J; bases not matched to a gene: 11. The CDR3 extends over 17 amino acids. The CDR3 is CASEAGTGGLGNYGYTF. Here the CDR3 DNA reads TGTGCCAGCGAGGCCGGGACAGGGGGCCTGGGTAACTATGGCTACACCTTC.

The table lists this clone with a count of one. This chain links TRBV30 with TRBJ1-3; no clear D. Germline V gives CDR1 GTSNPN, CDR2 SVGIG (reference sequence). V lost 3 bases and J 0 bases, leaving 9 bases between the germline ends. The CDR3 sequence is 14 residues long. CDR3 sequence (DNA): TGTGCCTGGAGCGACTCAAACTCTGGAAACACCATATATTTT. This encodes CAWSDSNSGNTIYF.

The gene calls are TRBV7-8 and TRBJ2-5; 7 nucleotides agree with TRBD1. The CDR3 loop spans 15 amino acids. With V trimmed by 2 bases and J by 5 bases, 8 bases remained unmatched. Germline V gene data show CDR1 as SGHVS and CDR2 as FQNEAQ. The CDR3 bases are TGTGCCAGCAGCTTAATTGGGGACAGTGACGAGACCCAGTACTTC. Encoded protein: CASSLIGDSDETQYF.

The rearrangement joins TRBV29-1 to TRBJ2-6; D possibly corresponds to TRBD2 (5 bases). The CDR3 runs 13 residues. Trimming pared 8 bases from V and 2 bases from J, leaving 10 bases between. Per the germline V gene, CDR1 is SQVTM and CDR2 is ANQGSEA. The CDR3 is CSTIGAGANVLTF. The CDR3, as DNA: TGCAGCACTATCGGGGCTGGGGCCAACGTCCTGACTTTC.

The chain is built from TRBV5-4 and TRBJ2-7, with D possibly matching TRBD1 (6 bases). CDR1 is SGHNT, CDR2 YYREEE, per germline (reference sequence). The CDR3 has 14 residues. Trimming shortened V by 3 bases and J by 0 bases, and 10 bases separated the two germline ends. Here the CDR3 reads CASSSQQGSYEQYF. CDR3 DNA sequence: TGTGCCAGCAGCTCACAACAGGGCTCCTACGAGCAGTACTTC.

DNA for the CDR3: TGTGCCAGCAGCCGGCCTAGCGGCCACACCGGGGAGCTGTTTTTT. It yields the protein CASSRPSGHTGELFF. The V and J genes are TRBV11-2 and TRBJ2-2, with 7 bases lining up with TRBD2. The CDR3 has 15 residues. Per germline, CDR1 SGHAT and CDR2 FQNNGV. The ends lost 5 bases at V and 3 bases at J; junction bases unmatched: 6.

CDR3 nucleotides: TGCGCCAGCAGCTTGGGAGGACAGGGGAATGGCTACACCTTC. Protein: CASSLGGQGNGYTF. The V and J genes are TRBV5-1 and TRBJ1-2, with 9 nucleotides matching TRBD1. CDR1 is SGHRS and CDR2 is YFSETQ in the germline V gene. There are 14 residues in the CDR3. V gave up 0 bases and J gave up 6 bases; unmatched junction bases: 3.

This chain joins TRBV14 and TRBJ1-2; D not certain. Germline assignment: CDR1 SGHDN and CDR2 FVKESK. The CDR3 runs to 14 residues. Between the trimmed V and J ends, which lost 1 base and 4 bases, there was a span of 10 bases. CDR3 DNA sequence: TGTGCCAGCAGCCAAGTAAACTCTCCCTATGGCTACACCTTC. Translating gives CASSQVNSPYGYTF.

This clone was observed once. The chain has TRBV11-1 and TRBJ2-7; D remains unclear. The CDR3 runs 14 residues. Germline-derived CDR1 and CDR2 are SGHAT and FQDESV (reference sequence). V was pared by 3 bases and J by 1 base, with 10 bases between. CDR3 DNA: TGTGCCAGCAGCTTGGCAGGTCCTTCCTACGAGCAGTACTTC. Translation: CASSLAGPSYEQYF.

For the CDR3, the DNA is TGTGCCAGCAGCCTCCTCGGGGTGCCTGAAGCTTTCTTT. Residues: CASSLLGVPEAFF. This chain joins TRBV28 and TRBJ1-1; D remains ambiguous. This CDR3 has 13 residues. Trimming shortened V by 6 bases and J by 6 bases, and 14 bases separated the two germline ends. Per the germline V gene, CDR1 is MDHEN and CDR2 is SYDVKM.

This rearrangement joins TRBV7-9 to TRBJ1-5; perhaps TRBD1 as D (6 bases). Germline CDR1 and CDR2: SEHNR and FQNEAQ (reference sequence). The CDR3 is made up of 17 amino acids. V was pared by 4 bases and J by 3 bases, with 19 bases between. The CDR3: CASSYGGRPIDNQPQHF. The CDR3 DNA follows: TGTGCCAGCAGCTATGGGGGCCGACCCATTGACAATCAGCCCCAGCATTTT.

The gene calls are TRBV27 and TRBJ2-5, with 7 bases lining up with TRBD1. The CDR3 totals 12 residues. Germline V gene lookup returns CDR1 MNHEY and CDR2 SMNVEV (reference sequence). After removal of 5 bases from V and 3 bases from J, the junction contained 0 bases not matched to a gene. In DNA form, the CDR3 reads TGTGCCAGCAGTGACAGGGAAGAGACCCAGTACTTC. This sequence encodes CASSDREETQYF.

The CDR3 DNA reads TGTGCCTGGACCCGACTAGCGGTCAACACCGGGGAGCTGTTTTTT. Translation: CAWTRLAVNTGELFF. The chain joins TRBV30 to TRBJ2-2; 9 bases are a match to TRBD2. V lost 4 bases to trimming and J lost 2 bases; unmatched junction nucleotides: 5. CDR1 and CDR2 (germline): GTSNPN, SVGIG (reference sequence). The CDR3 loop spans 15 amino acids.

V gene TRBV5-1 combines with J gene TRBJ2-1, with a weak D call TRBD2 (5 bases). Trimming cost V 0 bases and J 7 bases, with 8 bases left between them. This CDR3 region has 13 residues. Germline V gene lookup returns CDR1 SGHRS and CDR2 YFSETQ. In DNA, the CDR3 is TGCGCCAGCAGCTTGGATCCGGGGAATGAGCAGTTCTTC. It yields the protein CASSLDPGNEQFF.

This chain uses TRBV18 with TRBJ2-5, with TRBD1 matching over 8 bases. V trimming: 3 bases; J trimming: 1 base; junction bases outside the gene matches: 7. CDR3 size: 16 residues. Germline V gene sequence: CDR1 KGHSH, CDR2 LQKENI. CDR3 loop: CASSPITGTGQETQYF. The DNA for the CDR3 is TGTGCCAGCTCACCTATAACCGGGACAGGCCAAGAGACCCAGTACTTC.

The J gene is TRBJ1-5, the V gene TRBV30, with TRBD1 matching 12 bases. V shed 8 bases and J 6 bases; nucleotides not matched to a gene: 11. Germline-derived CDR1 and CDR2 are GTSNPN and SVGIG (reference sequence). CDR3 length: 15 residues. CDR3 sequence (DNA): TGTGCCGCCGGGACAGGGGGCTGGGAGGGTCAGCCCCAGCATTTT. It specifies CAAGTGGWEGQPQHF.

This sequence joins TRBV7-9 and TRBJ1-5; TRBD1 matches at 9 bases. CDR1 is SEHNR, CDR2 FQNEAQ, per germline (reference sequence). This CDR3 has 17 residues. V shed 0 bases, J shed 1 base, and the junction held 4 bases outside the gene matches. DNA of the CDR3: TGTGCCAGCAGCTTAGCTTGGGACAGGGACAGCAATCAGCCCCAGCATTTT. It yields the protein CASSLAWDRDSNQPQHF.

This rearrangement joins TRBV12-5 to TRBJ2-7; D is perhaps TRBD2 (6 bases). The V and J ends lost 0 bases and 1 base respectively, with 10 bases between them. Per the germline V gene, CDR1 is LGHNT and CDR2 is FRNRAP. The CDR3 is 15 residues long. The CDR3 is CASGLVPGGSYEQYF. CDR3 nucleotide sequence: TGTGCTAGTGGTTTGGTACCCGGGGGATCCTACGAGCAGTACTTC. Complete variable domain (other parts from reference TRBV12-5 and TRBJ2-7): DARVTQTPRHKVTEMGQEVTMRCQPILGHNTVFWYRQTMMQGLELLAYFRNRAPLDDSGMPKDRFSAEMPDATLATLKIQPSEPRDSAVYFCASGLVPGGSYEQYFGPGTRLTVT.

DNA for the CDR3: TGTGCCTGGGACTCGACAGGGGCCCCCCATAATGAGCAGTTCTTC. Its protein is CAWDSTGAPHNEQFF. This chain uses TRBV30 with TRBJ2-1; TRBD1 matches 8 bases. There are 15 residues in the CDR3. The V segment lost 5 bases and the J segment 7 bases; nucleotides outside the gene matches: 13. Germline V gene lookup returns CDR1 GTSNPN and CDR2 SVGIG (reference sequence).

The chain recombines TRBV27 with TRBJ2-7, with 7 bases fitting TRBD2. Germline V gene data show CDR1 as MNHEY and CDR2 as SMNVEV (reference sequence). Trimming at V came to 6 bases and at J to 6 bases, leaving 14 bases not matched to a gene. This CDR3 spans 15 amino acids. The CDR3 nucleotides read TGTGCCAGCAGGCCGTCTTTGGGAGGGCCCGGCGAGCAGTACTTC. Translating it yields CASRPSLGGPGEQYF.

This sequence joins TRBV7-9 and TRBJ2-1; TRBD2 agrees at 16 bases. This CDR3 contains 18 residues. Germline V lookup: CDR1 SEHNR, CDR2 FQNEAQ (reference sequence). The V and J ends lost 6 bases and 3 bases, in that order; junction bases with no gene match: 8. The DNA of the CDR3 is TGTGCCAGCAGTTCCGGGACTAGCGGGAGGGCCTACTACAATGAGCAGTTCTTC. Translation: CASSSGTSGRAYYNEQFF.

The genes are TRBV6-1 and TRBJ2-3; D is ambiguous. This CDR3 has 14 residues. Trimming removed 1 base at V and 4 bases at J, with 9 bases between. Germline CDR1 reads MNHNS; CDR2 reads SASEGT. The CDR3 DNA reads TGTGCCAGCAGTGAAGACGTCCGGGCAGATACGCAGTATTTT. Translating it yields CASSEDVRADTQYF.

V usage is TRBV5-1 and J usage is TRBJ1-1, with D uncertain. The V end lost 3 bases, the J end lost 2 bases, and 8 bases lay between the germline ends. This CDR3 has 13 residues. The germline CDR1 and CDR2 sequences are SGHRS and YFSETQ. Written as DNA, the CDR3 is TGCGCCAGCAGCTCCGACACTAACACTGAAGCTTTCTTT. It is translated as CASSSDTNTEAFF.

J is TRBJ2-7 and V is TRBV18; D is uncertain. Trimming removed 3 bases from V and 0 bases from J, with 3 bases in between. CDR3 length: 12 residues. Germline V CDR1 and CDR2: KGHSH, LQKENI. The CDR3 DNA is TGTGCCAGCTCACCTCTCTCCTACGAGCAGTACTTC. Translating it yields CASSPLSYEQYF.